The 8 T cell receptor beta chains reported below all come from one sample, sequenced in a study of blood T cell repertoires in COVID-19. Assay: immunoSEQ multiplex PCR; the TCRdb copy retains only in-frame clones and omits some. The data contain approximately 46,000 clones, around 85% of them singletons. Sequencing input: peripheral blood. All receptors come from a man between 60 and 70 years old with acute or convalescent COVID-19.

V gene TRBV7-9 combines with J gene TRBJ1-2; 10 bases map to TRBD1. Losses at the gene ends were 4 bases for V and 10 bases for J; bases not matched to a gene: 15. The CDR3 covers 16 residues. Germline loops: CDR1 SEHNR, CDR2 FQNEAQ (reference sequence). CDR3: CASSSLWTGGKSDYTF. The DNA for the CDR3 is TGTGCCAGCAGCTCGCTGTGGACAGGGGGTAAGAGTGACTACACCTTC.

The chain links TRBV24-1 to TRBJ1-2; D perhaps matches TRBD1 (6 bases). Trimming removed 3 bases at V and 8 bases at J, with 9 bases between. CDR1 and CDR2 (germline): KGHDR, SFDVKD. This CDR3 spans 12 amino acids. Here the CDR3 DNA reads TGTGCCACCAGTGATGGGGGCGAAGGCTACACCTTC. Amino acid sequence: CATSDGGEGYTF.

This chain connects TRBV6-4 to TRBJ2-1; tentatively, D is TRBD1 (6 bases). V was pared by 6 bases and J by 3 bases, with 12 bases between. Germline values: CDR1 MRHNA, CDR2 SNTAGT. CDR3 length equals 14 residues. CDR3 nucleotide sequence: TGTGCCAGCAGCACAGGGCCCTACTACAATGAGCAGTTCTTC. Translation: CASSTGPYYNEQFF.

The chain has TRBV5-8 and TRBJ2-7, with TRBD1 identical over 9 bases. V trimming: 5 bases; J trimming: 5 bases; junction bases outside the gene matches: 8. Germline lookup yields CDR1 SGHTS and CDR2 YDEGEE. The CDR3 is 14 amino acids. The CDR3 DNA sequence: TGTGCCAGCAGAGCGGGACAGGGTTTTAACGAGCAGTACTTC. Translated, it gives CASRAGQGFNEQYF.

The J gene is TRBJ2-3, the V gene TRBV10-3, with no clear D. This CDR3 region has 14 residues. The V and J ends lost 5 bases and 2 bases respectively, with 11 bases between them. The germline V gene encodes CDR1 ENHRY and CDR2 SYGVKD. In nucleotides, the CDR3 is TGTGCCATCAGTCGACAATCACCCACAGATACGCAGTATTTT. Protein: CAISRQSPTDTQYF.

The CDR3: CAWSVRGRGFSNQPQHF. Here the CDR3 DNA reads TGTGCCTGGAGTGTACGCGGTCGGGGGTTTAGCAATCAGCCCCAGCATTTT. The V call is TRBV30, the J call TRBJ1-5, with D possibly being TRBD1 (5 bases). The CDR3 runs to 17 residues. The germline V gene has CDR1 GTSNPN and CDR2 SVGIG (reference sequence). The ends were cut back, 0 bases at V and 0 bases at J, with 15 bases in the middle.

The chain employs TRBV27 and TRBJ1-5; a weak D match, TRBD1 (6 bases). CDR3 length equals 14 residues. Per the germline V gene, CDR1 is MNHEY and CDR2 is SMNVEV (reference sequence). V lost 8 bases and J lost 5, with 16 bases in between. The CDR3 reads CASSKDSPHQPQHF. In DNA, the CDR3 is TGTGCCAGCTCCAAGGACAGTCCCCATCAGCCCCAGCATTTT.

The gene calls are TRBV5-1 and TRBJ2-1; 7 bases match TRBD2. Per germline, CDR1 SGHRS and CDR2 YFSETQ. Trimming cost V 8 bases and J 4 bases; bases outside gene matches: 15. This CDR3 region has 16 residues. In nucleotides, the CDR3 is TGCGCCAGTCAACGTTCCCGGGACTATTCGTACAATGAGCAGTTCTTC. This gives the protein CASQRSRDYSYNEQFF.